This T cell receptor beta chain was identified during a study of T cell repertoires in ileal Crohn's disease. Background on the study: Roughly 40% were active smokers at surgery; median disease duration was around 8 years.

By share, this clone counts as medium-sized (0.01 to 0.1%). The antigen is undetermined. Whole-study findings and limits: Every patient over 26.8% clonality showed endoscopic recurrence.

CDR1 is WNHNN and CDR2 is SYGVQD in the germline V gene (reference sequence). This CDR3 comprises 14 residues. The V end lost 5 bases, the J end lost 0 bases, and 11 bases lay between the germline ends. Sequencing was performed with immunoSEQ multiplex PCR; in TCRdb, only in-frame clones are kept and a portion is missing. This table holds about 17,000 clones, roughly 70% found once. The TCR comes from an adult with Crohn's disease. The chain employs TRBV10-1 and TRBJ2-7, with D possibly being TRBD2 (6 bases). Sequenced sample: ileal tissue. CDR3 in amino acids: CASSRDLSSYEQYF. CDR3 in DNA: TGCGCCAGCAGTCGGGACTTAAGCTCCTACGAGCAGTACTTC.